These T cell receptor beta chains were read from a single sample in a study of T cells in Graves' hyperthyroidism and ophthalmopathy. MiXCR, applied by TCRdb to the multiplex PCR reads, yields one record per CDR3 protein. The sample carries about 290,000 distinct CDR3 sequences, 10% to 15% recorded once. The sequenced sample consisted of blood. These receptors originate from a woman aged 30 to 39 with Graves' hyperthyroidism that later progressed to Graves' ophthalmopathy. Both conserved end residues are part of each CDR3. A D gene is named only where the DNA matches it firmly. Clone size is shown for a subset of rows, as once, few, many or a class of expanded clone.

>.|many|TRBJ2-2|TRBV24-1
CATSYGNTGELFF
TGTGCCACCAGTTACGGCAACACCGGGGAGCTGTTTTTT
>TRBD2|many|TRBJ2-1|TRBV20-1
CSAEGLAGVIGEQFF
TGCAGTGCTGAGGGGCTAGCGGGGGTCATAGGGGAGCAGTTCTTC
>TRBD2|.|TRBJ2-2|TRBV7-6
CASSFKLAGEIANTGELFF
TGTGCCAGCAGCTTTAAACTAGCGGGAGAGATCGCGAACACCGGGGAGCTGTTTTTT
>TRBD2|many|TRBJ2-7|TRBV27
CASSFFSGSSYEQYF
TGTGCCAGCAGTTTTTTTAGCGGGTCCTCCTACGAGCAGTACTTC
>.|many|TRBJ2-3|TRBV6-2/TRBV6-3
CASSRNPDFTDTQYF
TGTGCCAGCAGCCGCAATCCAGACTTCACAGATACGCAGTATTTT
>TRBD2|many|TRBJ2-2|TRBV27
CASSPQGEAGGPTGELFF
TGTGCCAGCAGTCCCCAAGGGGAAGCGGGAGGGCCGACCGGGGAGCTGTTTTTT
>TRBD1|.|TRBJ1-4|TRBV4-1
CASSHPYRGSNEKLFF
TGCGCCAGCAGCCACCCCTACAGGGGGTCTAATGAAAAACTGTTTTTT
>.|few|TRBJ1-6|TRBV19
CASSPGHQTVSPLHF
TGTGCCAGTAGCCCGGGACACCAAACGGTTTCACCCCTCCACTTT
>TRBD2|many|TRBJ2-3|TRBV7-2
CASRPGLAGAGDTQYF
TGTGCCAGCAGGCCCGGACTAGCGGGAGCGGGGGATACGCAGTATTTT
>.|.|TRBJ2-1|TRBV6-2/TRBV6-3
CASSSAVSSYNEQFF
TGTGCCAGCAGTTCTGCGGTGAGCTCCTACAATGAGCAGTTCTTC
>.|many|TRBJ2-3|TRBV7-2
CASSLVLAEQYF
TGTGCCAGCAGCTTAGTTCTAGCCGAGCAGTATTTT
>.|many|TRBJ2-1|TRBV7-3
CASSEVVQGPGNEQFF
TGTGCCAGCAGTGAAGTAGTACAGGGTCCAGGCAATGAGCAGTTCTTC